This T cell receptor (beta chain) appears in the sequencing data of a study of T cells after yellow fever vaccination. TCRdb called the 5' RACE reads again in MiXCR, with one record for every CDR3 protein. Altogether 300,000 to 350,000 distinct CDR3 sequences are present, around 10% being singletons, with the ten largest covering approximately 3.3%. Study-wide findings and caveats: Abundant clonotypes from the bulk population could get into FACS-sorted repertoires as contaminants.

A few counts support this clonotype. Its antigen is currently unknown. CDR3 size: 14 residues. The germline CDR1 and CDR2 sequences are LNHDA and SQIVND (reference sequence). Trimming cost V 5 bases and J 7 bases, with 14 bases left between them. The clonotype was recovered from a man aged 18 to 29 who received the YFV17D yellow fever vaccine. This chain connects TRBV19 to TRBJ1-4, with a possible D match to TRBD1 (5 bases). Sample: CD4+ T cells sorted from PBMCs, taken 45 days after the yellow fever booster vaccination. Written as DNA, the CDR3 is TGTGCCAGTAGTTCGCGGGGGACCGGTGAAAAACTGTTTTTT. Translated: CASSSRGTGEKLFF.